The present TCR beta chain was sequenced within a study of T cell changes during pregnancy in multiple sclerosis. Profiled with immunoSEQ multiplex PCR; TCRdb holds only in-frame clones, not every one. The data hold roughly 83,000 clones, with roughly nine tenths observed a single time. Germline V CDR1 and CDR2: SGHTA, FQGNSA. This CDR3 is built from 18 residues. The ends were cut back, 2 bases at V and 5 bases at J, with 22 bases in the middle. The chain links TRBV7-2 to TRBJ2-1, with a weak D call TRBD2 (8 bases). Specimen: PBMCs, collected in the first trimester of pregnancy. This receptor was taken from a female donor in good health, serving as a control in a pregnancy study. Some clones in this sample may be carry-over from other donors' samples. The CDR3 DNA reads as TGTGCCAGCAGCTTAATGGGGTTCGGGAGGGGGCGAGACAATGAGCAGTTCTTC. This sequence encodes CASSLMGFGRGRDNEQFF.